This TCR beta chain was sequenced for a study of response to subunit inactivated influenza vaccine. CDR1 SGHKS and CDR2 YYEKEE come from the germline V gene (reference sequence). The CDR3 has 18 residues. Study outcomes and limitations: The authors suggested that every seasonal influenza vaccination recruits few new T cells.

To note about this clonotype: Its antigen is as yet unknown. At one of its ends the junction is not consistent with the germline gene, which may arise from a read error.

TCRdb reprocessed the RT-PCR reads with MiXCR, giving one entry per CDR3 protein. The table lists a few hundred thousand distinct CDR3 sequences, approximately 15% of them singletons. The clonotype comes from a man aged 50 to 59 who received an inactivated influenza vaccine. The specimen was PBMCs from blood, collected roughly 12 days after vaccination. This rearrangement joins TRBV5-5 to TRBJ2-2, with D perhaps TRBD1 or TRBD2 (5 bases each). Here the CDR3 DNA reads TGTGCCAGCAGCTGGGACCACCGCAGGGCCGGGAACATCGGGGAGCTGTTTTTT. Protein sequence: CASSWDHRRAGNIGELFF.